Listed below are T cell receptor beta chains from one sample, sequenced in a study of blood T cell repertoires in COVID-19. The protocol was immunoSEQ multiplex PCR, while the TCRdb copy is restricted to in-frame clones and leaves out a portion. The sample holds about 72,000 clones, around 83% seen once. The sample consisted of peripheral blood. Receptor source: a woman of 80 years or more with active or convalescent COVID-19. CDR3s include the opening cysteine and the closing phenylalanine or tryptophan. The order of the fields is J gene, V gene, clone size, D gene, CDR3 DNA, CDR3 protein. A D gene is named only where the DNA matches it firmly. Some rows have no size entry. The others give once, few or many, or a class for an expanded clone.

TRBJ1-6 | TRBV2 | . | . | TGTGCCAGCAGTGAGGGGGGGCTCTCACCCCTCCACTTT | CASSEGGLSPLHF
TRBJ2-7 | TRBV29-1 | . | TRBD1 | TGCAGCGTTGAAAGAGGGGGCACCTACGAGCAGTACTTC | CSVERGGTYEQYF
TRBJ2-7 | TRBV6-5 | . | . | TGTGCCAGCAGCCCCAGGGGTAACAACGAGCAGTACTTC | CASSPRGNNEQYF
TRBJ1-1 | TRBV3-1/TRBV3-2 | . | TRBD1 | TGTGCCAGCAGCCAGACAGGGCTCGGCACTGAAGCTTTCTTT | CASSQTGLGTEAFF
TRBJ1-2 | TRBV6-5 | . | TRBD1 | TGTGCCAGCAGTTACTCGAGCCAGGGGGCCAACTATGGCTACACCTTC | CASSYSSQGANYGYTF
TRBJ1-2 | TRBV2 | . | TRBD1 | TGTGCCAGCAGAAGGGACAGGGGATACCCTGGCTACACCTTC | CASRRDRGYPGYTF
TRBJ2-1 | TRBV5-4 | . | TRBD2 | TGTGCCAGCAGCTTGCCGGGGGGAAACAATGAGCAGTTCTTC | CASSLPGGNNEQFF
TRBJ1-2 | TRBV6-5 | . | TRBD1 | TGTGCCAGCAGGGTCGCACAGGGGGCCTATGGCTACACCTTC | CASRVAQGAYGYTF
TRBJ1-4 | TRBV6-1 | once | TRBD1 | TGTGCCAGCAGTGAGGACAGGCGTTTTGAAAAACTGTTTTTT | CASSEDRRFEKLFF
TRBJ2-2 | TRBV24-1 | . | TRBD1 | TGTGCCACCAGCCACGTAGACAGGGGCACCGGGGAGCTGTTTTTT | CATSHVDRGTGELFF
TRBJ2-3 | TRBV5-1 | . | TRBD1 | TGCGCCAGCAGCATCCGGGACAGGGTGACAGATACGCAGTATTTT | CASSIRDRVTDTQYF
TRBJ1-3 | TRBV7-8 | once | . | TGTGCCAGCAGCTCTAGACCCTCCTCTGGAAACACCATATATTTT | CASSSRPSSGNTIYF
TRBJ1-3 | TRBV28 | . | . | TGTGCCAGTCTCGGGTACACCATATATTTT | CASLGYTIYF
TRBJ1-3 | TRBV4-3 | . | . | TGCGCCAGCAGCCAAGACGCTAACGCCGTGCGGGGAAACACCATATATTTT | CASSQDANAVRGNTIYF
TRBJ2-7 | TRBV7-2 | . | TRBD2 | TGTGCCAGCAGCCCCCAAAGCAGGACTAGCGGCGAGCAGTACTTC | CASSPQSRTSGEQYF
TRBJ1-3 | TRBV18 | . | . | TGTGCCAGCTCACCCGTGACAATAGGACTATTCTCTGGAAACACCATATATTTT | CASSPVTIGLFSGNTIYF
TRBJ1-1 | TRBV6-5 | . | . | TGTGCCAGCACCACCCCAGGGTCGGAAGCTTTCTTT | CASTTPGSEAFF
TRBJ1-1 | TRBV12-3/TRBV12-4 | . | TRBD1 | TGTGCCAGCAGTCAGGGGGCGTTTTTAAAAGCTTTCTTT | CASSQGAFLKAFF
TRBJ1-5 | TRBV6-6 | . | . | TGTGCCAGCAGTCCGAGACAGCCTAGCAATCAGCCCCAGCATTTT | CASSPRQPSNQPQHF
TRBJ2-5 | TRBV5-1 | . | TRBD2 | TGCGCCAGCAGCCAGACTAGCGCCCAAGAGACCCAGTACTTC | CASSQTSAQETQYF
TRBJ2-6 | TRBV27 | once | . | TGTGCCAGCAGTCCCCCACAGGGTTTCTCTGGGGCCAACGTCCTGACTTTC | CASSPPQGFSGANVLTF
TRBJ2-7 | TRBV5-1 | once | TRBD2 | TGCGCCAGCAGCTCAAATCCGGGACTAATAAACTCCTACGAGCAGTACTTC | CASSSNPGLINSYEQYF
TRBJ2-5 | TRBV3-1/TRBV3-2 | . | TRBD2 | TGTGCCAGCAGCCAAGAATCCCTAGCGGGGTGCCATTGGTACCAAGAGACCCAGTACTTC | CASSQESLAGCHWYQETQYF
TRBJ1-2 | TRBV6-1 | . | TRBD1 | TGTGCCAGCAGTGAAGGACAGGGGGCGCGATATGGCTACACCTTC | CASSEGQGARYGYTF
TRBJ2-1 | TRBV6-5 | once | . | TGTGCCAGCAGTTGGGGTACTAGTTATGAATGGTTCTTC | CASSWGTSYEWFF
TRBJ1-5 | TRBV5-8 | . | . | TGTGCCAGCAGCCCTACCTTAGCGAGGGGGTTACAGCCCCAGCATTTT | CASSPTLARGLQPQHF